This T cell receptor (beta chain) was recovered during a study of cytomegalovirus exposure and HLA in healthy donors. The PCR ran on 60 Vbeta and 13 Jbeta primers. Measured with immunoSEQ multiplex PCR; TCRdb has only the in-frame clones, and not every one. This repertoire includes about 120,000 clones. With 0 bases removed from V and 4 bases from J, the gap between germline ends came to 7 bases. This CDR3 contains 13 residues. Germline CDR1 is SGHRS and CDR2 is YFSETQ. The sample comprised PBMCs. The sequence was collected from a woman in her 40s in good health and CMV-seropositive. V is TRBV5-1 and J is TRBJ2-5, with D uncertain. The CDR3 spells CASSLARVETQYF. CDR3 in DNA: TGCGCCAGCAGCTTGGCTCGGGTAGAGACCCAGTACTTC.